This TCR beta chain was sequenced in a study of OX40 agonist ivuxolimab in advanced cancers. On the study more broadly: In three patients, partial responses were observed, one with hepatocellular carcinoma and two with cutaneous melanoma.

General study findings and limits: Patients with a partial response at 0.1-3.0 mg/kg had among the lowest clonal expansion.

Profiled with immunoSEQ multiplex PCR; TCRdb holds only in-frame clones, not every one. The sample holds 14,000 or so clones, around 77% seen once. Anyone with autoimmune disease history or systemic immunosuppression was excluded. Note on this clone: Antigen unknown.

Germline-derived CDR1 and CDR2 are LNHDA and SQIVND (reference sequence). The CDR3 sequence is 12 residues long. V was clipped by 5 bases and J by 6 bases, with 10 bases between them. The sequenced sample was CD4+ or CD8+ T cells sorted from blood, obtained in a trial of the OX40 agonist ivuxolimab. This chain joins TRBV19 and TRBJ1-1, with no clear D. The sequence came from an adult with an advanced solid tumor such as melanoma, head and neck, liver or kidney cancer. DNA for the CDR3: TGTGCCAGTAGTCTGATTGGGTCTGAAGCTTTCTTT. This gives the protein CASSLIGSEAFF.